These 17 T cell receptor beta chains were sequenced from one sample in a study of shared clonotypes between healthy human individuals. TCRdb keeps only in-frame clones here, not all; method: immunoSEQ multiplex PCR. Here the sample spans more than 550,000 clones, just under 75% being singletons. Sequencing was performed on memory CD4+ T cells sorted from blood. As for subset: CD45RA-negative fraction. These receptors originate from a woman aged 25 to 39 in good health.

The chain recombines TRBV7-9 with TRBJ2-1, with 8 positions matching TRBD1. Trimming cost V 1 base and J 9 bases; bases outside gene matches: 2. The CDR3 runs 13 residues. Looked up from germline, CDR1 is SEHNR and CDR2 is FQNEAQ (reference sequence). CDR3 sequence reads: CASSLDTGGEQFF. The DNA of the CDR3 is TGTGCCAGCAGCTTAGATACAGGGGGTGAGCAGTTCTTC.

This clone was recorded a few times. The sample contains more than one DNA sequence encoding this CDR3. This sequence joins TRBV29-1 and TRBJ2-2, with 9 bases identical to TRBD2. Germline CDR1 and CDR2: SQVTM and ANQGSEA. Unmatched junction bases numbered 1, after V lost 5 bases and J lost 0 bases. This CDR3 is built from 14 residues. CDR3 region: CSVQREANTGELFF. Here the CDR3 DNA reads TGCAGCGTTCAGCGGGAGGCGAACACCGGGGAGCTGTTTTTT.

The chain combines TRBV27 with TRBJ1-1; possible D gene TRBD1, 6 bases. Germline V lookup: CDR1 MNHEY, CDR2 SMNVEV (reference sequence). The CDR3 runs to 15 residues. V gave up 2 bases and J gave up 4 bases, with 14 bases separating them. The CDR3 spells CASSLGVRGFTEAFF. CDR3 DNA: TGTGCCAGCAGTTTAGGTGTAAGGGGGTTCACTGAAGCTTTCTTT.

This CDR3 reads CASSQPGTGGQQYF. The CDR3 nucleotides are TGCGCCAGCAGCCAGCCCGGGACAGGGGGCCAGCAGTACTTC. The V gene is TRBV4-1, the J gene TRBJ2-7, with TRBD1 matching over 12 bases. V lost 3 bases, J lost 8 bases, and 5 bases stayed unmatched. Looked up from germline, CDR1 is MGHRA and CDR2 is YSYEKL. CDR3 length equals 14 residues.

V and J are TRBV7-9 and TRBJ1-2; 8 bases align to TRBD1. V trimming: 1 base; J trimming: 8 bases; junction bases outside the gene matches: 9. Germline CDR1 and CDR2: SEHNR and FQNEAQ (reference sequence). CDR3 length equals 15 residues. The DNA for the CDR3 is TGTGCCAGCAGCTTAGAGCGGAGACAGGGGCGCGGCTACACCTTC. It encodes CASSLERRQGRGYTF.

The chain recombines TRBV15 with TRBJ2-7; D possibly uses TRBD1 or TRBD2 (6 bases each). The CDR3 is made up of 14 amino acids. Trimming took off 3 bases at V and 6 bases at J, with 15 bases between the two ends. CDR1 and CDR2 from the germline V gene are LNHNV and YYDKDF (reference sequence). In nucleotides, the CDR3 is TGTGCCACCAGCAGGGGGGAACAGGGAGGCGAGCAGTACTTC. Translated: CATSRGEQGGEQYF.

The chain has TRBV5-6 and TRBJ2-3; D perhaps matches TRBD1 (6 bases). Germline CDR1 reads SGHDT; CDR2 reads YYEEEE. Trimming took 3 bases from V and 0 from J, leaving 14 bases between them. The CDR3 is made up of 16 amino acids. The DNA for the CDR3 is TGTGCCAGCAGCTCCGGGTGGGGGACAAGCACAGATACGCAGTATTTT. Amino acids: CASSSGWGTSTDTQYF.

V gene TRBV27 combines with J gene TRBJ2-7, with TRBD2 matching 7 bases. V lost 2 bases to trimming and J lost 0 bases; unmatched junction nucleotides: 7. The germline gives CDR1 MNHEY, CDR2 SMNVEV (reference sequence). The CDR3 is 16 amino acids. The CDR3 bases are TGTGCCAGCAGTTTAGGAATAGCGGGTAGCTCCTACGAGCAGTACTTC. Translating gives CASSLGIAGSSYEQYF.

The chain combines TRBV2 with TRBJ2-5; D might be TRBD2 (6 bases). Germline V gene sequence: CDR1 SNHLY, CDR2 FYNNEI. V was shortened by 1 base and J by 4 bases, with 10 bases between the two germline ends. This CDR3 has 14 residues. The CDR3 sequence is CASSEGREGETQYF. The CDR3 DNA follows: TGTGCCAGCAGTGAAGGGCGGGAAGGAGAGACCCAGTACTTC.

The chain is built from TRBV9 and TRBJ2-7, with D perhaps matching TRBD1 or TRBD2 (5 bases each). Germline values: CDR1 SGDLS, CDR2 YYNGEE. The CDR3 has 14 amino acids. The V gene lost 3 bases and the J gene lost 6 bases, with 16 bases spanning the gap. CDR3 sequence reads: CASSGGVQVSEQYF. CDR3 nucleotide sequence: TGTGCCAGCAGCGGAGGGGTACAGGTCTCCGAGCAGTACTTC.

Here the CDR3 reads CASSPGRFGAYEQYF. The CDR3 DNA follows: TGTGCCAGCAGTCCGGGGAGGTTCGGTGCGTACGAGCAGTACTTC. The chain joins TRBV27 to TRBJ2-7; D is perhaps TRBD2 (6 bases). The germline V and J ends were trimmed by 5 bases and 4 bases, with 18 bases remaining between them. Germline CDR1 reads MNHEY; CDR2 reads SMNVEV (reference sequence). This CDR3 has 15 amino acids.

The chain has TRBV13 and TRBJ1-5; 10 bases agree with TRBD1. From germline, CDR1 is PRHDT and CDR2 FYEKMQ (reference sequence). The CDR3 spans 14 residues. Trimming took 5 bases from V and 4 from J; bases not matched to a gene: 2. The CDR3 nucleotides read TGTGCCAGCAGCCAGGGACAGGGGAATCAGCCCCAGCATTTT. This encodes CASSQGQGNQPQHF.

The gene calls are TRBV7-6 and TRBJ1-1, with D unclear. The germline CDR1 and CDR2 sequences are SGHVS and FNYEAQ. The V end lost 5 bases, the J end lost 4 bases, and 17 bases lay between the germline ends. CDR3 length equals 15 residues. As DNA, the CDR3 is TGTGCCAGCAGCCCTGTGGGAGTGAGGGCCACTGAAGCTTTCTTT. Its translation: CASSPVGVRATEAFF.

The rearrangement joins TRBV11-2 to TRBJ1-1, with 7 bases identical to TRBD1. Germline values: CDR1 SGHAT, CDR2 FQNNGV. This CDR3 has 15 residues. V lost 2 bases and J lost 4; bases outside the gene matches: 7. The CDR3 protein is CASSLRGTALTEAFF. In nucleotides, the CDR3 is TGTGCCAGCAGCTTAAGAGGGACAGCGCTCACTGAAGCTTTCTTT.

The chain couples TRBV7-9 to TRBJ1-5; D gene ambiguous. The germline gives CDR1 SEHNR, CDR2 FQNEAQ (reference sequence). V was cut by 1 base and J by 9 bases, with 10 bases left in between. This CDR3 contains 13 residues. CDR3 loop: CASSLDGARPQHF. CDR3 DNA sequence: TGTGCCAGCAGCTTAGACGGAGCGCGGCCCCAGCATTTT.

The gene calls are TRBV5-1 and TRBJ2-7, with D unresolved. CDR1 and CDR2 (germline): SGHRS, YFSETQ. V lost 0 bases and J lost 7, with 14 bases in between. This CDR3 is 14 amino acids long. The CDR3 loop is CASSLAGRSREQYF. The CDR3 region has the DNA TGCGCCAGCAGCTTGGCTGGCAGGAGTCGGGAGCAGTACTTC.

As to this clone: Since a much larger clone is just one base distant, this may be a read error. CDR3 in DNA: TGTGCCAGCAGTTGGGGACCGAACACTGAAGCTTTCTTT. Its translation: CASSWGPNTEAFF. The chain uses TRBV27 and TRBJ1-1; a weak D match, TRBD1 (5 bases). CDR3 length: 13 amino acids. Germline V CDR1 and CDR2: MNHEY, SMNVEV (reference sequence). Trimming removed 4 bases from V and 1 base from J, with 7 bases in between.